This T cell receptor (beta chain) was recovered during a study of identical twins (dated by TCRdb to the mid-2010s). With respect to the entire study: TCR alpha and beta repertoires from monozygotic twins, unrelated adults of various ages and cord blood were deep-sequenced to test whether fetal clonotypes persist. Replicate twin experiments were performed at different times using different library preparation protocols to rule out contamination. Summary of the overall study and its limitations: Because the same donors could not be followed over many years, the conclusions depended on cross-sectional statistical analysis. Zero-insertion analyses could be partly confounded by invariant T cells such as MAIT and iNKT, although diverse VJ usage argued against such confounding for most clonotypes. A weaker excess of twin sharing was found in beta out-of-frame sequences because the signal-to-noise ratio was lowered by fewer shared sequences. Out-of-frame TCR alpha sharing in monozygotic twins was systematically underestimated by recombination models, whereas sharing between unrelated individuals was in agreement with the recombination models. Compared with coincidental sharing between unrelated individuals, an excess of low generation-probability sequences was observed among out-of-frame TCR alpha sequences shared between twins. Fewer insertions were carried by abundant cord blood beta clonotypes; a weaker similar trend was observed in young adult naive repertoires, while no such trend was observed in memory repertoires.

Libraries were built with 5' RACE. The listed sequencing device is Illumina HiSeq 2000. Template switching introduced a universal primer binding site; the final cDNA contained a unique molecular identifier, enabling accurate counting of TCR cDNA molecules. Specific primers in the conserved constant-segment region were used to synthesize first-strand cDNA for the TCR alpha and beta chains. To control for contamination, every cDNA library carried two barcodes: a SMART-Mk sample barcode plus Illumina barcodes. TruSeq adapter sequences, together with Illumina sample barcodes, were added in two successive PCR steps. The Illumina HiSeq platform was used with custom primers to sequence TCR alpha and beta cDNA libraries. Per the authors' processing: Unique molecular identifiers were extracted from raw reads with MiGEC, and CDR3 positions were determined with MiXCR. For each individual, recombination models were inferred using an EM algorithm with the repgenHMM and IGoR tools. The analysis of shared clonotypes was done with the tcR package in R, with sharing normalized by the product of cloneset sizes. Out-of-frame nonproductive sequences were analyzed to study raw recombination free of thymic and clonal selection effects. In TCRdb, the public reads were trimmed at Q25 with fastp and aligned with MiXCR, with productive beta chains retained. Identical CDR3 protein sequences are pooled into one entry, listed with their most common genes and DNA. The V and J calls here are based on TCRdb, not the publication. This sample holds roughly 1,500,000 distinct CDR3 sequences; around 33% were observed only once. The ten biggest clones cover approximately 0.29% of the sample.

Trimmed from V: 4 bases; trimmed from J: 8 bases; junction bases lacking a gene match: 7. The CDR3 runs 15 amino acids, cysteine and phenylalanine included. Only CDR3 DNA is held: 45 bases, read in frame from base 1. From a lookup of the germline V gene (reference sequence), CDR1 and CDR2 are DFQATT and SNEGSKA. Every donor in the study was a healthy Caucasian. This clonotype was counted only a few times. The antigen it binds to is not known. Nothing much larger sits one base from this clone, and base qualities are not available. The V and J genes are TRBV20-1 and TRBJ1-6, with 11 central nucleotides matching TRBD1. Sequencing was performed on cord blood. This receptor was taken from a newborn girl in good health. The CDR3 has the sequence CSATSGTGGDSPLHF. The nucleotide sequence is TGCAGTGCTACATCCGGGACAGGGGGGGATTCACCCCTCCACTTT.